This T cell receptor beta chain was identified in a study of T cell responses to AZD1222 COVID-19 vaccine. On this clone: Its antigen is undetermined.

Whole-study results and caveats: Reports say nearly half of spike-specific TCRs go after unmutated variant regions. The study found Spike-specific TCR breadth and depth rose after two AZD1222 doses. Spike was spanned by vaccine-associated CD4 TCRs, with dominance at 160-218 and 743-854.

Germline CDR1 and CDR2: SGHAT and FQNNGV. Trimming removed 3 bases from V and 1 base from J, with 0 bases in between. The length of the CDR3 is 11 residues. The table came from immunoSEQ multiplex PCR; TCRdb's copy has only in-frame clones and leaves some out. Here the sample spans 150,000 to 200,000 clones, 92% being singletons. The sequence was collected from an adult who received the AZD1222 COVID-19 vaccine. Material: peripheral blood, obtained 28 days after the second AZD1222 dose. The rearrangement uses TRBV11-2 and TRBJ2-5; no reliable D call. The chain's CDR3 is CASSFQETQYF. CDR3 bases: TGTGCCAGCAGCTTCCAAGAGACCCAGTACTTC.